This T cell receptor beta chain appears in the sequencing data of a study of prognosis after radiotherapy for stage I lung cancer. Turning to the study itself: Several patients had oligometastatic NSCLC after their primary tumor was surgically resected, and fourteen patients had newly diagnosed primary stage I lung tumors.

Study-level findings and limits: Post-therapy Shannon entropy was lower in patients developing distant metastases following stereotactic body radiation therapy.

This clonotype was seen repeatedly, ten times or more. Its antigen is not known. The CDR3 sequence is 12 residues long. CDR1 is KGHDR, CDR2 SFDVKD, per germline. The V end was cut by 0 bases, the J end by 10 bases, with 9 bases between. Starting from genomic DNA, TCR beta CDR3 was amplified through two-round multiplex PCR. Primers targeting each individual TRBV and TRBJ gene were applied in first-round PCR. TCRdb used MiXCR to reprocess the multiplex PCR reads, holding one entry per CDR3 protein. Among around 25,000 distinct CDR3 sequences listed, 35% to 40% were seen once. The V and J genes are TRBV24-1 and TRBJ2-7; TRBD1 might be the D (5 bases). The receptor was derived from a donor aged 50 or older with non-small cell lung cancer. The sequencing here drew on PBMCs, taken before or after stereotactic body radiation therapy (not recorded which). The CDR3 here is CATSDLQGSQYF. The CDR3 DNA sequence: TGTGCCACCAGTGATTTGCAGGGTTCCCAGTACTTC.